The source of this TCR beta chain is a study of human T cells and chemical hapten exposure. Indicated time point: patch test 3, about 24 weeks after DPC sensitization. Noted treatment: therapeutic diphenylcyclopropenone sensitization with weekly scalp DPC. Original processing methods: Samples ranged from roughly 20,000 to 700,000 TCRs, with a median of 95,638. TCRdb reprocessed the RACE reads with MiXCR, giving one entry per CDR3 protein. The V and J calls, along with clone size, are taken from TCRdb and not from the paper's own processing. The sample has 99,000 or so distinct CDR3 sequences, less than 35% seen once; the top ten hold roughly 2.7%. Per germline, CDR1 SGHTA and CDR2 FQGNSA. Trimming removed 5 bases from V and 1 base from J, with 8 bases in between. The CDR3 covers 13 residues. This clonotype appeared a few times.

This receptor was taken from a man aged 35 to 55 with alopecia areata. Some clones in this sample may be carry-over from other donors' samples. V is TRBV7-2 and J is TRBJ1-1; D remains unclear. Sequencing used whole blood, obtained in connection with sensitization to the hapten diphenylcyclopropenone (DPC). CDR3 in amino acids: CASSPPRNTEAFF. The CDR3 region has the DNA TGTGCCAGCAGCCCCCCCCGGAACACTGAAGCTTTCTTT.